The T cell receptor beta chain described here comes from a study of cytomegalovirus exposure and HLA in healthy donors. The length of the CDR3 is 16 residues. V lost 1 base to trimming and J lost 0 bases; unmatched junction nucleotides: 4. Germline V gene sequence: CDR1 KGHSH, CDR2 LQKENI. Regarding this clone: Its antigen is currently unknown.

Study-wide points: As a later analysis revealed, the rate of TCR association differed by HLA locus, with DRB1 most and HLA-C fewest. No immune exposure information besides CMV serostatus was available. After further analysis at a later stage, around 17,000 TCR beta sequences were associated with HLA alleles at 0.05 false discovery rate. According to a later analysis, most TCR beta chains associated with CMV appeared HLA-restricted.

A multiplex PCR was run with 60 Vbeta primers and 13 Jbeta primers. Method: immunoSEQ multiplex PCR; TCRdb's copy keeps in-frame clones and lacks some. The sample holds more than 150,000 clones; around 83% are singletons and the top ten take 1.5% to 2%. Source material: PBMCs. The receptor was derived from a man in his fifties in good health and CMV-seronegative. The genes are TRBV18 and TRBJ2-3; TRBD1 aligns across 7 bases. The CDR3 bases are TGTGCCAGCTCACCACAAGGGGGCGGAAGCACAGATACGCAGTATTTT. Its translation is CASSPQGGGSTDTQYF.